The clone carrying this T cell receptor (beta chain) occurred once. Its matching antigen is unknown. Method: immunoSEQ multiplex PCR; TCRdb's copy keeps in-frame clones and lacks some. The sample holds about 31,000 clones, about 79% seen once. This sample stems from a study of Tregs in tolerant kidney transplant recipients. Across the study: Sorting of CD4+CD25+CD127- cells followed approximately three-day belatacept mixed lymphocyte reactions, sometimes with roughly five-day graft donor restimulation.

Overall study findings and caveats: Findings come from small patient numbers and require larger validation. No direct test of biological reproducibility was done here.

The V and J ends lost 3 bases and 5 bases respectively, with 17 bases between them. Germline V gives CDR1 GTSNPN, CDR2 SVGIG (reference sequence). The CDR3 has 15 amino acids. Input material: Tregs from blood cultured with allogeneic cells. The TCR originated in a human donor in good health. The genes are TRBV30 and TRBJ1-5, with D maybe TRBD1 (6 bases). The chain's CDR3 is CAWSPGTFIDQPQHF. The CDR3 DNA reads TGTGCCTGGAGCCCCGGGACATTCATCGATCAGCCCCAGCATTTT.